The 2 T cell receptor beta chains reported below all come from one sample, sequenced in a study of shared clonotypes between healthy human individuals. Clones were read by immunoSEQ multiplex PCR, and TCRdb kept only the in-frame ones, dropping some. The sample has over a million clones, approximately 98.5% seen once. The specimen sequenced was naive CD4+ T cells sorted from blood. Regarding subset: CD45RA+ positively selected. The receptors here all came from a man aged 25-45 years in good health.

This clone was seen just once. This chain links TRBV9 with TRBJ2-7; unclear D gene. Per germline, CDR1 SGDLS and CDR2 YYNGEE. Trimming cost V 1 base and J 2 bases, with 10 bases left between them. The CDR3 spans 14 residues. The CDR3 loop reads CASSVRAEAYEQYF. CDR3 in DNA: TGTGCCAGCAGCGTACGGGCGGAAGCCTACGAGCAGTACTTC.

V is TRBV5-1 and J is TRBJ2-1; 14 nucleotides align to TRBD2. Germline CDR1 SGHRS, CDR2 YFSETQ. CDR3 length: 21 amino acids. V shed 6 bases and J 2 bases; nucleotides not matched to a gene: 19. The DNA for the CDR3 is TGCGCCAGCACCATGGAAGGGACTAGCGGGAGTCTGGTGAAAGCCTACAATGAGCAGTTCTTC. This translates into CASTMEGTSGSLVKAYNEQFF.